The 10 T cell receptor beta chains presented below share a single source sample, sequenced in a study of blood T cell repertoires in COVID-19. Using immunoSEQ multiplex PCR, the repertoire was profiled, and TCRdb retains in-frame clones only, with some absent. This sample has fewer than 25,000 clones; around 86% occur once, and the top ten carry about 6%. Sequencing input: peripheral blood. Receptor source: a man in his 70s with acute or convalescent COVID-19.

In nucleotides, the CDR3 is TGTGCCTGGAGTGCGACTTCAGGGTTTCAGCCCCAGCATTTT. Protein product: CAWSATSGFQPQHF. The J gene is TRBJ1-5, the V gene TRBV30, with D perhaps TRBD1 (5 bases). Germline CDR1 and CDR2: GTSNPN and SVGIG (reference sequence). Trimming took off 1 base at V and 6 bases at J, with 13 bases between the two ends. The length of the CDR3 is 14 residues.

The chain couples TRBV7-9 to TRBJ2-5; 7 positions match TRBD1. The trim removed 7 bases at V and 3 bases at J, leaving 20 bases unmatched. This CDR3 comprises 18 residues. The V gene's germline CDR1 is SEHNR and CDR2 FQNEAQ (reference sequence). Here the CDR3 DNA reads TGTGCCAGCAACCCCTCTTACGGTCCAACAGGGGACGAAGAGACCCAGTACTTC. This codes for CASNPSYGPTGDEETQYF.

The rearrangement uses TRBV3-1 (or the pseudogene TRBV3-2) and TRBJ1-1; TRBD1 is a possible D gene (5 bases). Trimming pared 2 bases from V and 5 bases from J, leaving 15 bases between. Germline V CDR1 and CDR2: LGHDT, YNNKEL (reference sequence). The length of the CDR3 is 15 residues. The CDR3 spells CASSQRMGGVTEAFF. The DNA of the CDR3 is TGTGCCAGCAGCCAAAGAATGGGGGGGGTTACTGAAGCTTTCTTT.

CDR3 in DNA: TGTGCCTCGGCCCGGACAGGGAAGGGCGAGCAGTACTTC. It specifies CASARTGKGEQYF. This rearrangement joins TRBV30 to TRBJ2-7, with 8 bases aligning to TRBD1. Germline V lookup: CDR1 GTSNPN, CDR2 SVGIG (reference sequence). The CDR3 is made up of 13 amino acids. V shed 7 bases, J shed 6 bases, and the junction held 11 bases outside the gene matches.

The CDR3 DNA reads as TGCAGCGTTGGGCCTAGAAGCGGTGAAAAACTGTTTTTT. Residues: CSVGPRSGEKLFF. The chain combines TRBV29-1 with TRBJ1-4; D is undetermined. CDR3 length: 13 residues. V was trimmed by 4 bases and J by 7 bases, leaving 13 bases between them. Germline CDR1 is SQVTM and CDR2 is ANQGSEA.

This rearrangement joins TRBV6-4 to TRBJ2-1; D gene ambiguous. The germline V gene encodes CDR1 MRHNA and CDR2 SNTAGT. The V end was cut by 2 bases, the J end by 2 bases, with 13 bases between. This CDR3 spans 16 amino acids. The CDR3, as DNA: TGTGCCAGCAGTGACCAACCAGGCCAAGCCTACAATGAGCAGTTCTTC. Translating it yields CASSDQPGQAYNEQFF.

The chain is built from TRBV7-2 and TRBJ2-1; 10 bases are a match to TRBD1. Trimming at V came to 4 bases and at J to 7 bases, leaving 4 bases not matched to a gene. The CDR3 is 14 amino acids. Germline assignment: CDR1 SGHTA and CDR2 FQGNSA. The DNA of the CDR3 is TGTGCCAGCAGCTCGACAGGGGGCAGGAATGAGCAGTTCTTC. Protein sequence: CASSSTGGRNEQFF. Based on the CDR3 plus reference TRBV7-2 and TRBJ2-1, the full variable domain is GAGVSQSPSNKVTEKGKDVELRCDPISGHTALYWYRQSLGQGLEFLIYFQGNSAPDKSGLPSDRFSAERTGGSVSTLTIQRTQQEDSAVYLCASSSTGGRNEQFFGPGTRLTVL.

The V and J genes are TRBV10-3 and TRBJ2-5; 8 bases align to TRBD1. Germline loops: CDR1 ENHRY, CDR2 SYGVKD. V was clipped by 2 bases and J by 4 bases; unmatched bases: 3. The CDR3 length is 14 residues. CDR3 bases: TGTGCCATCAGTGAGGGACAGGGTAGAGAGACCCAGTACTTC. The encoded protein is CAISEGQGRETQYF.

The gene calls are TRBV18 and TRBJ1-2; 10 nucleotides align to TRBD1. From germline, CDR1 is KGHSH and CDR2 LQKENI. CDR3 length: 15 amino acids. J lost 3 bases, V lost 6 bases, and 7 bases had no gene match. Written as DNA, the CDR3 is TGTGCCAGCTCGCTTATGACAGGGGGCGACTATGGCTACACCTTC. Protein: CASSLMTGGDYGYTF.

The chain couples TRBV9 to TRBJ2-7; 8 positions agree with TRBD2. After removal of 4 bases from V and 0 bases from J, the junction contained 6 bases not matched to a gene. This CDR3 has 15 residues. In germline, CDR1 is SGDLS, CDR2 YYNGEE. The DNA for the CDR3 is TGTGCCAGCAGCCGTTTTAGCGGGGTCTCCTACGAGCAGTACTTC. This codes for CASSRFSGVSYEQYF.